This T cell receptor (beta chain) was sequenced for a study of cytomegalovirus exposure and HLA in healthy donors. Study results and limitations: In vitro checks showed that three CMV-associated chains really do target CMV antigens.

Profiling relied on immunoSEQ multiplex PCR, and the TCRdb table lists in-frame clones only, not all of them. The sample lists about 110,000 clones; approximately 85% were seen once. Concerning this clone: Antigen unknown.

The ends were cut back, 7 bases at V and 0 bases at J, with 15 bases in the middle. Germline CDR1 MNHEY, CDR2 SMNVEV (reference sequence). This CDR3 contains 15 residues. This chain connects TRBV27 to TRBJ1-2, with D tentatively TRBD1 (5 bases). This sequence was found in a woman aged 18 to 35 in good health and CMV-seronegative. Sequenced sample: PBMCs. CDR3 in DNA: TGTGCCAGCACCTCCATATCAGGGCCTAACTATGGCTACACCTTC. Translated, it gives CASTSISGPNYGYTF.